Listed below are T cell receptor beta chains from one sample, sequenced in a study of blood T cell repertoires in COVID-19. Assay used: immunoSEQ multiplex PCR; TCRdb lists only in-frame clones, some missing. Altogether 250,000 to 300,000 clones are present, 80% to 90% being singletons, with the ten largest covering 1.5% to 2%. Input material: PBMCs or T cells enriched from blood (not recorded which). Receptors originate from a woman in her fifties or sixties who had recovered from COVID-19. Each CDR3 is given with its conserved first and last residue. D genes are given only for firm matches. Expanded clones get a size class; other rows say once, few or many, or leave the size out.

D gene	clone size	V gene	J gene	CDR3 protein	CDR3 DNA
TRBD1	-	TRBV6-8	TRBJ2-7	CASSHRDRGLAWNYEQYF	TGTGCCAGCAGCCACCGGGACAGGGGGCTGGCGTGGAACTACGAGCAGTACTTC
TRBD2	-	TRBV9	TRBJ2-1	CASSVAGTSGSLYNEQFF	TGTGCCAGCAGCGTAGCCGGGACTAGCGGGAGTCTATACAATGAGCAGTTCTTC
TRBD1	-	TRBV6-1	TRBJ2-7	CASSEVGTAYEQYF	TGTGCCAGCAGTGAAGTCGGGACAGCATACGAGCAGTACTTC
-	-	TRBV29-1	TRBJ1-1	CSVEGRSSAEAFF	TGCAGCGTTGAAGGCCGGTCCAGCGCTGAAGCTTTCTTT
TRBD1	-	TRBV19	TRBJ1-2	CASSIQGDYGYTF	TGTGCCAGTAGTATCCAGGGGGACTATGGCTACACCTTC
TRBD2	-	TRBV19	TRBJ2-3	CASTPGGGSTDTQYF	TGTGCCAGTACTCCGGGAGGCGGGAGCACAGATACGCAGTATTTT
-	-	TRBV5-4	TRBJ2-7	CASSPTPGPSSYEQYF	TGTGCCAGCAGCCCAACTCCGGGTCCAAGCTCCTACGAGCAGTACTTC
-	-	TRBV28	TRBJ1-4	CASSLGPGAGEKLFF	TGTGCCAGCAGTTTGGGTCCAGGGGCTGGGGAAAAACTGTTTTTT
-	-	TRBV28	TRBJ2-7	CASTDFTTGKAPSYEQYF	TGTGCCAGCACTGACTTCACTACAGGGAAAGCCCCGTCCTACGAGCAGTACTTC
TRBD2	-	TRBV5-1	TRBJ2-1	CASRRGGTSQYNEQFF	TGCGCCAGCAGGCGCGGGGGGACTAGCCAATACAATGAGCAGTTCTTC
TRBD2	-	TRBV18	TRBJ2-1	CASSPPGLAGGRSNEQFF	TGTGCCAGCTCACCACCGGGACTAGCGGGAGGGCGCAGTAATGAGCAGTTCTTC
-	-	TRBV3-1/TRBV3-2	TRBJ1-4	CASSQLMRYESEKLFF	TGTGCCAGCAGCCAATTGATGAGGTATGAGAGTGAAAAACTGTTTTTT
TRBD2	-	TRBV5-1	TRBJ2-7	CASTVGTTRTYEQYF	TGCGCCAGCACCGTCGGGACTACCCGCACCTACGAGCAGTACTTC
TRBD1	-	TRBV4-1	TRBJ2-7	CASSFRTGGRDEQYF	TGCGCCAGCAGCTTCCGGACAGGGGGCAGGGACGAGCAGTACTTC
-	-	TRBV24-1	TRBJ2-2	CATSMQGFDTGELFF	TGTGCCACCAGCATGCAGGGGTTCGACACCGGGGAGCTGTTTTTT
TRBD1	-	TRBV28	TRBJ1-5	CASSLPGGYQPQHF	TGTGCCAGCAGTTTGCCAGGGGGTTATCAGCCCCAGCATTTT
-	-	TRBV27	TRBJ2-7	CASSLGAALSYEQYF	TGTGCCAGCAGTTTAGGTGCGGCGCTATCCTACGAGCAGTACTTC
TRBD1	-	TRBV7-9	TRBJ2-7	CASSSAGQGGYEQYF	TGTGCCAGCAGCTCGGCGGGACAGGGGGGATACGAGCAGTACTTC
TRBD2	few	TRBV27	TRBJ2-2	CASSFPTSGGGELFF	TGTGCCAGCAGTTTCCCGACTAGCGGTGGCGGGGAGCTGTTTTTT
-	-	TRBV11-2	TRBJ1-1	CASSFGYTEAFF	TGTGCCAGCAGCTTCGGGTACACTGAAGCTTTCTTT
-	-	TRBV14	TRBJ1-1	CASSLPGRGNTEAFF	TGTGCCAGCAGCCTTCCCGGCAGGGGGAACACTGAAGCTTTCTTT
-	-	TRBV19	TRBJ2-1	CASSIDLKYEQFF	TGTGCCAGTAGTATAGATCTAAAGTATGAGCAGTTCTTC
TRBD1	-	TRBV15	TRBJ1-1	CATSRAGTGAGTEAFF	TGTGCCACCAGCAGAGCGGGGACAGGGGCGGGGACTGAAGCTTTCTTT
-	-	TRBV7-3	TRBJ1-1	CASSRDSMGVNTEAFF	TGTGCCAGCAGTCGGGACTCTATGGGAGTGAACACTGAAGCTTTCTTT
-	-	TRBV3-1/TRBV3-2	TRBJ2-2	CASSQYGGTGELFF	TGTGCCAGCAGCCAATACGGAGGCACCGGGGAGCTGTTTTTT
-	-	TRBV12-3/TRBV12-4	TRBJ1-6	CASSLGGDSPLHF	TGTGCCAGCAGTTTAGGGGGAGATTCACCCCTCCACTTT
TRBD1	-	TRBV19	TRBJ1-5	CASRLDRGYSNQPQHF	TGTGCCAGTAGGTTGGACAGGGGCTATAGCAATCAGCCCCAGCATTTT
TRBD1	-	TRBV20-1	TRBJ2-7	CSASMPGQGSYEQYF	TGCAGTGCTAGTATGCCGGGACAGGGATCCTACGAGCAGTACTTC
TRBD2	-	TRBV10-3	TRBJ2-1	CAISPSSGSSYNEQFF	TGTGCCATCAGTCCTTCTAGCGGGAGTTCCTACAATGAGCAGTTCTTC
TRBD1	-	TRBV5-1	TRBJ2-3	CASSLEGQGALDTQYF	TGCGCCAGCAGCTTGGAAGGACAGGGGGCTTTAGATACGCAGTATTTT
-	-	TRBV21-1	TRBJ2-7	CASLSTVVGTGLTIF	TGTGCCAGCCTTTCTACCGTTGTTGGGACAGGGCTGACGATATTC
-	-	TRBV3-1/TRBV3-2	TRBJ2-7	CASSYGLAMAYEQYF	TGTGCCAGCAGCTATGGACTGGCGATGGCCTACGAGCAGTACTTC
TRBD1	-	TRBV2	TRBJ1-1	CASSEGGQGERLNTEAFF	TGTGCCAGCAGTGAAGGGGGACAGGGGGAAAGGTTGAACACTGAAGCTTTCTTT
TRBD1	-	TRBV3-1/TRBV3-2	TRBJ2-2	CASSQVTGGAAGELFF	TGTGCCAGCAGCCAAGTTACAGGGGGCGCGGCCGGGGAGCTGTTTTTT
-	once	TRBV27	TRBJ2-1	CASSGGSYNEQFF	TGTGCCAGCAGCGGGGGATCCTACAATGAGCAGTTCTTC
TRBD2	-	TRBV7-9	TRBJ2-7	CASSLGAGDEQYF	TGTGCCAGCAGCTTAGGAGCGGGAGACGAGCAGTACTTC
-	-	TRBV28	TRBJ1-3	CASSSGVQSSGNTIYF	TGTGCCAGCAGCTCGGGGGTACAGTCTTCTGGAAACACCATATATTTT
TRBD1	-	TRBV27	TRBJ2-7	CASRKGWRQGIYEQYF	TGTGCCAGCAGGAAGGGGTGGAGACAGGGTATCTACGAGCAGTACTTC
-	-	TRBV19	TRBJ1-2	CASSSRLSYGYTF	TGTGCCAGTAGTTCACGACTGTCCTATGGCTACACCTTC
TRBD1	-	TRBV10-3	TRBJ1-1	CAISEPRGQIMNTEAFF	TGTGCCATCAGTGAGCCGAGGGGACAGATAATGAACACTGAAGCTTTCTTT
-	-	TRBV3-1/TRBV3-2	TRBJ1-1	CASSQVSGSEAFF	TGTGCCAGCAGCCAAGTTTCAGGGTCTGAAGCTTTCTTT
-	once	TRBV28	TRBJ2-1	CASSLRLESTEEQFF	TGTGCCAGCAGTCTTAGACTAGAGTCCACGGAGGAGCAGTTCTTC
-	-	TRBV9	TRBJ2-3	CASSALMDTQYF	TGTGCCAGCAGCGCCCTAATGGATACGCAGTATTTT
-	-	TRBV20-1	TRBJ1-5	CSASRWLGNQPQHF	TGCAGTGCTAGTCGTTGGCTGGGCAATCAGCCCCAGCATTTT
TRBD1	once	TRBV2	TRBJ1-2	CASNDRGSDGYTF	TGTGCCAGCAACGACAGGGGAAGTGATGGCTACACCTTC
-	-	TRBV28	TRBJ2-1	CASSLVGNNEQFF	TGTGCCAGCAGTTTAGTCGGGAACAATGAGCAGTTCTTC
-	-	TRBV3-1/TRBV3-2	TRBJ1-2	CASSHPIRGTGYTF	TGTGCCAGCAGCCATCCCATCAGGGGCACGGGCTACACCTTC
-	-	TRBV9	TRBJ2-3	CASSGYTDTQYF	TGTGCCAGCAGCGGTTACACAGATACGCAGTATTTT
-	-	TRBV28	TRBJ1-4	CASSSPGATNEKLFF	TGTGCCAGCAGTTCCCCGGGTGCAACTAATGAAAAACTGTTTTTT
-	-	TRBV5-1	TRBJ2-6	CASSLSTGIGANVLTF	TGCGCCAGCAGCTTGTCAACAGGGATCGGGGCCAACGTCCTGACTTTC
TRBD1	-	TRBV7-2	TRBJ2-5	CASSFQTGQETQYF	TGTGCCAGCAGCTTCCAGACAGGGCAAGAGACCCAGTACTTC
-	-	TRBV6-6	TRBJ1-2	CASSHSKGGSYGYTF	TGTGCCAGCAGCCACTCCAAGGGTGGGAGCTATGGCTACACCTTC
-	-	TRBV5-1	TRBJ2-5	CASRGGLNQETQYF	TGCGCCAGCAGAGGCGGCCTGAATCAAGAGACCCAGTACTTC
-	-	TRBV5-1	TRBJ2-3	CASSTNRADTQYF	TGCGCCAGCAGCACCAACAGGGCAGATACGCAGTATTTT
-	-	TRBV2	TRBJ1-3	CASSPDGGLSSGNTIYF	TGTGCCAGCAGTCCGGACGGGGGGCTCTCCTCTGGAAACACCATATATTTT
TRBD2	-	TRBV18	TRBJ2-1	CASSPGTSAYNEQFF	TGTGCCAGCTCACCCGGGACTAGCGCCTACAATGAGCAGTTCTTC
TRBD2	-	TRBV5-4	TRBJ2-1	CASGTSGNEQFF	TGTGCCAGTGGGACTAGCGGGAATGAGCAGTTCTTC
-	-	TRBV28	TRBJ1-4	CASSLGGRTVTNEKLFF	TGTGCCAGCAGTTTAGGCGGACGGACAGTCACTAATGAAAAACTGTTTTTT
-	few	TRBV5-4	TRBJ2-7	CASSPQTGYSSYEQYF	TGTGCCAGCAGCCCGCAAACAGGGTACAGCTCCTACGAGCAGTACTTC
TRBD2	few	TRBV5-1	TRBJ2-5	CASSQTGSGSVETQYF	TGCGCCAGCAGCCAAACGGGGAGCGGGAGTGTGGAGACCCAGTACTTC